The 15 T cell receptor beta chains below were found in one sample sequenced in a study of blood T cells in healthy people across ages. A second PCR, run for roughly 6 to 11 cycles, used a sample-barcoded 5' primer plus a J-beta primer mix. Via MiXCR, TCRdb re-called the 5' RACE reads, giving one row per CDR3 protein. The repertoire holds almost 300,000 distinct CDR3 sequences, with around 29% as singletons. The sequenced sample was blood. The receptors originated from a woman aged 70-85 years in good health.

This clonotype was counted between two and nine times. This chain links TRBV5-1 with TRBJ1-5; D might be TRBD1 (5 bases). The CDR3 spans 15 residues. Deletions cut 0 bases from V and 4 bases from J, with 11 bases between. The V gene's germline CDR1 is SGHRS and CDR2 YFSETQ. CDR3 coding DNA: TGCGCCAGCAGCTTGGGGAGGGACGGAAATCAGCCCCAGCATTTT. Encoded protein: CASSLGRDGNQPQHF.

This clonotype has a handful of counts. The chain uses TRBV7-2 and TRBJ2-2, with D possibly being TRBD1 or TRBD2 (5 bases each). This CDR3 comprises 15 residues. Trimming shortened V by 4 bases and J by 2 bases, and 11 bases separated the two germline ends. Germline CDR1 reads SGHTA; CDR2 reads FQGNSA. The CDR3 sequence is CASSYSGANTGELFF. The CDR3 nucleotides are TGTGCCAGCAGCTACTCCGGGGCTAACACCGGGGAGCTGTTTTTT.

The chain employs TRBV14 and TRBJ2-5; D may be TRBD2 (6 bases). The germline V and J ends were trimmed by 5 bases and 3 bases, with 22 bases remaining between them. The V gene's germline CDR1 is SGHDN and CDR2 FVKESK. The CDR3 has 17 residues. CDR3 sequence (DNA): TGTGCCAGCAGCTCTCAACCGCGTAGAGGGAGGAAAGAGACCCAGTACTTC. The encoded protein is CASSSQPRRGRKETQYF.

This clonotype was counted many times. The chain recombines TRBV10-3 with TRBJ2-7; TRBD1 matches 8 bases. Germline V CDR1 and CDR2: ENHRY, SYGVKD. The CDR3 has 15 amino acids. V was clipped by 6 bases and J by 3 bases; unmatched bases: 10. The CDR3 region is CAIRQDRGSYYEQYF. The CDR3 nucleotides are TGTGCCATCAGGCAAGACAGGGGTTCTTACTACGAGCAGTACTTC.

Worth noting for this clonotype: The CDR3 does not close with the conserved phenylalanine or tryptophan, likely indicating a read error. The chain recombines TRBV9 with TRBJ2-3; no clear D. Trimming removed 2 bases at V and 8 bases at J, with 15 bases between. Germline values: CDR1 SGDLS, CDR2 YYNGEE. The CDR3 covers 14 residues. CDR3 DNA sequence: TGTGCCAGCAGCGTTCAGCTCGAAGGTGGTACGCAGTATCTT. Translation: CASSVQLEGGTQYL.

This chain connects TRBV3-1 to TRBJ2-2; perhaps TRBD2 as D (7 bases). Trimming stripped 0 bases from V and 0 bases from J, with 14 bases between. This CDR3 comprises 18 residues. CDR1 and CDR2 (germline): LGHDT, YNNKEL (reference sequence). The CDR3 spells CASSQDFGGLANTGELFF. DNA for the CDR3: TGTGCCAGCAGCCAAGATTTCGGGGGGCTAGCGAACACCGGGGAGCTGTTTTTT.

This clonotype was detected only a few times. The chain uses TRBV5-1 and TRBJ2-7; 11 bases match TRBD2. The ends lost 4 bases at V and 4 bases at J; junction bases unmatched: 7. The CDR3 totals 15 residues. Germline assignment: CDR1 SGHRS and CDR2 YFSETQ. CDR3: CASSPGTSGKYEQYF. The CDR3 coding sequence is TGCGCCAGCAGCCCCGGGACTAGCGGAAAGTACGAGCAGTACTTC.

This clonotype was detected a few times. CDR3: CSASPSNTGELFF. The CDR3 DNA sequence: TGCAGTGCTAGTCCCTCGAACACCGGGGAGCTGTTTTTT. The J gene is TRBJ2-2, the V gene TRBV20-1; D gene ambiguous. The V and J ends lost 3 bases and 0 bases respectively, with 5 bases between them. The CDR3 has 13 amino acids. The germline V gene encodes CDR1 DFQATT and CDR2 SNEGSKA (reference sequence).

The sample holds a few counts of this clonotype. The gene calls are TRBV20-1 and TRBJ2-5, with D maybe TRBD2 (6 bases). There are 14 residues in the CDR3. The germline V gene encodes CDR1 DFQATT and CDR2 SNEGSKA (reference sequence). V was clipped by 6 bases and J by 5 bases, with 19 bases between them. The CDR3 DNA reads as TGCAGTGCCGAGGTCCCAGGGACTGGCGAGACCCAGTACTTC. Amino acid sequence: CSAEVPGTGETQYF.

J is TRBJ2-7 and V is TRBV25-1; 9 bases match TRBD1. Germline V CDR1 and CDR2: MGHDK, SYGVNS. V shed 0 bases and J 4 bases; nucleotides not matched to a gene: 1. The CDR3 length is 14 residues. Here the CDR3 reads CASSEYGTGYEQYF. In DNA form, the CDR3 reads TGTGCCAGCAGTGAATATGGGACAGGGTACGAGCAGTACTTC.

The table lists this clonotype with a few counts. This chain joins TRBV4-2 and TRBJ1-1; D uncertain. CDR1 LGHNA and CDR2 YNFKEQ come from the germline V gene. The CDR3 covers 14 residues. V gave up 0 bases and J gave up 0 bases, with 5 bases separating them. CDR3 in amino acids: CASSQERLNTEAFF. The DNA for the CDR3 is TGTGCCAGCAGCCAAGAACGGCTGAACACTGAAGCTTTCTTT.

V usage is TRBV11-2 and J usage is TRBJ1-6; possible D gene TRBD1, 6 bases. Looked up from germline, CDR1 is SGHAT and CDR2 is FQNNGV. V lost 2 bases and J 7 bases, leaving 12 bases between the germline ends. This CDR3 has 15 amino acids. The CDR3 DNA reads as TGTGCCAGCAGCTTAAGGGCAGGGGAGAATTCACCCCTCCACTTT. Amino acids: CASSLRAGENSPLHF. The full variable domain, completed using reference TRBV11-2 and TRBJ1-6, is EAGVAQSPRYKIIEKRQSVAFWCNPISGHATLYWYQQILGQGPKLLIQFQNNGVVDDSQLPKDRFSAERLKGVDSTLKIQPAKLEDSAVYLCASSLRAGENSPLHFGNGTRLTVT.

This clonotype occurred a few times. The chain combines TRBV5-6 with TRBJ2-7; D might be TRBD1 (6 bases). Germline V CDR1 and CDR2: SGHDT, YYEEEE. The CDR3 totals 15 residues. The V gene lost 4 bases and the J gene lost 3 bases, with 17 bases spanning the gap. CDR3 sequence: CASSLRGRFYYEQYF. In DNA, the CDR3 is TGTGCCAGCAGCCTCAGGGGTAGATTTTACTACGAGCAGTACTTC. The full variable domain, with the rest looked up from reference TRBV5-6 and TRBJ2-7, is DAGVTQSPTHLIKTRGQQVTLRCSPKSGHDTVSWYQQALGQGPQFIFQYYEEEERQRGNFPDRFSGHQFPNYSSELNVNALLLGDSALYLCASSLRGRFYYEQYFGPGTRLTVT.

The chain joins TRBV28 to TRBJ2-7; 7 bases map to TRBD2. The CDR3 consists of 14 residues. V dropped 2 bases and J dropped 2; count of bases not matched to a gene: 3. Germline values: CDR1 MDHEN, CDR2 SYDVKM. The CDR3 loop reads CASSLMSGAYEQYF. CDR3 in DNA: TGTGCCAGCAGTTTAATGAGCGGGGCCTACGAGCAGTACTTC. The full variable domain, its missing parts supplied by reference TRBV28 and TRBJ2-7, is DVKVTQSSRYLVKRTGEKVFLECVQDMDHENMFWYRQDPGLGLRLIYFSYDVKMKEKGDIPEGYSVSREKKERFSLILESASTNQTSMYLCASSLMSGAYEQYFGPGTRLTVT.

The gene calls are TRBV20-1 and TRBJ2-4; tentative D call: TRBD2 (7 bases). CDR3 length: 16 residues. From germline, CDR1 is DFQATT and CDR2 SNEGSKA (reference sequence). Trimming took off 6 bases at V and 0 bases at J, with 18 bases between the two ends. As DNA, the CDR3 is TGCAGTGCCCGAAGGCGGGGGCAGCTAGCCAAAAACATTCAGTACTTC. Protein sequence: CSARRRGQLAKNIQYF.